This T cell receptor (beta chain) was recorded in a study of metastatic and nonmetastatic thyroid tumors (dated by TCRdb to about 2020). About the investigation overall: The researchers compared repertoires between peripheral blood samples and tumor or nodule tissue samples from patients with malignant or benign thyroid disease. Findings and caveats that apply to the study as a whole: TCR beta diversity was reported as significantly higher in malignant tumors than in benign nodules, in both blood and tumor samples.

As for this clone: The clone's antigen remains unknown. Per-base qualities were not stored, and no clone one base away is much larger.

CDR1 and CDR2, per the germline V gene, are SGHRS and YFSETQ. Trimmed from V: 0 bases; trimmed from J: 4 bases; junction bases lacking a gene match: 11. The CDR3 numbers 17 residues from cysteine through phenylalanine. Only CDR3 DNA remains: 51 bases, in frame from the first base. Before undergoing thyroid surgery, none of the patients had been given any kind of treatment. Patient clinical samples collected from about 2011 to 2018 were retrospectively analysed using T-cell receptor beta sequencing. The library was generated by PCR. The listed sequencing device is Illumina HiSeq 4000. The TCR beta-chain CDR3 region of each patient was profiled by high-throughput sequencing. The published analysis was carried out like this. Drawing on CDR3 differences between clinicopathological groups, the researchers built a classifier meant to tell apart patients with distant-metastatic papillary thyroid cancer. To measure repertoire diversity the researchers used the Shannon index, while the Morisita-Horn index served to gauge how similar the tumor and blood repertoires were. TCRdb took the public reads, trimmed them with fastp at Q25, ran MiXCR for clone calling and kept in-frame beta chains. None of the V and J calls come from the authors' own analysis; TCRdb made them. Within this sample are about 20,000 clones, with roughly 14% of them counted one time only. The ten largest account for roughly 15% of the sample.

Material for sequencing was tumor tissue. This sequence uses TRBV5-1 and TRBJ1-1, and 8 junction bases match TRBD1. This receptor was identified in a female donor with papillary thyroid cancer or a benign thyroid nodule (not recorded which). Some clones in this sample may be carry-over from other donors' samples. The CDR3 region: CASSLEPTGALSTEAFF. The sequenced DNA is TGCGCCAGCAGCTTGGAGCCGACAGGGGCGCTGAGCACTGAAGCTTTCTTT.